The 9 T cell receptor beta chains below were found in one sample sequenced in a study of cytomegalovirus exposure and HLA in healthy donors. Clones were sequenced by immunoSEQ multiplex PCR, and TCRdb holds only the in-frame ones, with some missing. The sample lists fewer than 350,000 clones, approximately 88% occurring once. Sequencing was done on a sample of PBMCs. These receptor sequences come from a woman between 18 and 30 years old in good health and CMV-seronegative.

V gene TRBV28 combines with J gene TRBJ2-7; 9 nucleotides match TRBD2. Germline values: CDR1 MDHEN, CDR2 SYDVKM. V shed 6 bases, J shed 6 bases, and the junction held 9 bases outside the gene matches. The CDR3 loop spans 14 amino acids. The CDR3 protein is CASSRAGGPREQYF. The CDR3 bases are TGTGCCAGCAGCCGAGCGGGAGGCCCGCGCGAGCAGTACTTC.

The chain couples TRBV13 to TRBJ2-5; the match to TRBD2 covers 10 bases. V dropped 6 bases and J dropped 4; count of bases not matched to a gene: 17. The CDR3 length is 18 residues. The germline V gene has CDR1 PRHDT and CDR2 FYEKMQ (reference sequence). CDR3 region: CASSSRLGSGRPPETQYF. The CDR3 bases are TGTGCCAGCAGTTCTCGCCTAGGTAGCGGGAGGCCCCCAGAGACCCAGTACTTC.

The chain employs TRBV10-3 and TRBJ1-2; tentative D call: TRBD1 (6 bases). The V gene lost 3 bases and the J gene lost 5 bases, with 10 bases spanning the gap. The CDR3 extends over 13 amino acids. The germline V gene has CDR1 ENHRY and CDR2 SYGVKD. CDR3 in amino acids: CAISDPDRYGYTF. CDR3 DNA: TGTGCCATCAGTGACCCCGACAGGTATGGCTACACCTTC.

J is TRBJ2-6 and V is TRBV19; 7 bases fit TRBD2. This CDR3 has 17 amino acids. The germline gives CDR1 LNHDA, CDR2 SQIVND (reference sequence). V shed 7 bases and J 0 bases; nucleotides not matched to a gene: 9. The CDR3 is CASNKLGGGSGANVLTF. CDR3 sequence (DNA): TGTGCCAGTAACAAACTAGGCGGGGGCTCTGGGGCCAACGTCCTGACTTTC.

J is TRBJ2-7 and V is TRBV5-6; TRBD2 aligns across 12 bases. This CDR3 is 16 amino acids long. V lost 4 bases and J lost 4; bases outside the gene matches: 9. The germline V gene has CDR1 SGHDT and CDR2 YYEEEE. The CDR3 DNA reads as TGTGCCAGCAGCGCCCCCCGACTAGCGGGAGTTTACGAGCAGTACTTC. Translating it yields CASSAPRLAGVYEQYF.

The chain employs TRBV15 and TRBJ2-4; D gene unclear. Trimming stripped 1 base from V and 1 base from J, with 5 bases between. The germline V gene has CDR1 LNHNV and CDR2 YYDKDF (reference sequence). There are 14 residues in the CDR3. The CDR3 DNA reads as TGTGCCACCAGCAGAGCCCCGGCCAAAAACATTCAGTACTTC. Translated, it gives CATSRAPAKNIQYF.

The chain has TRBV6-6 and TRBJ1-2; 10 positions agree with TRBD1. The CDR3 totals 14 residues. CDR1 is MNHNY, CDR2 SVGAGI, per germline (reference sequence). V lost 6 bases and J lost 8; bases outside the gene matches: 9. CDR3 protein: CASSSGTGVYGYTF. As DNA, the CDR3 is TGTGCCAGCAGCTCCGGGACAGGGGTGTACGGCTACACCTTC.

Here the CDR3 reads CASSQGRLGGGYEQFF. The CDR3 DNA is TGTGCCAGCAGCCAAGGACGCCTAGGGGGTGGGTATGAGCAGTTCTTC. This chain connects TRBV14 to TRBJ2-1; D is perhaps TRBD1 (6 bases). Deletions cut 1 base from V and 8 bases from J, with 18 bases between. CDR3 length equals 16 residues. In germline, CDR1 is SGHDN, CDR2 FVKESK.

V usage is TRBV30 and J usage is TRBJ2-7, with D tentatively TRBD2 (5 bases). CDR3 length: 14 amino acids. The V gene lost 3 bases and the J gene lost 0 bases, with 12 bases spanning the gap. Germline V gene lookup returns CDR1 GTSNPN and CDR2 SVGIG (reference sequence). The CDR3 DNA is TGTGCCTGGAGCTTAGCGCAACCCTCCTACGAGCAGTACTTC. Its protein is CAWSLAQPSYEQYF.